This is a list of T cell receptor beta chains from one sample in a study of siplizumab effects on memory and regulatory T cells. Produced via immunoSEQ multiplex PCR; TCRdb's table is partial and in-frame only. The repertoire holds over 85,000 clones, about 90% seen once, with 0.9% to 1.4% in the top ten. Material for sequencing was CD4+ T cells sorted from blood. The receptors originated from a human donor in good health. CDR3s include the opening cysteine and the closing phenylalanine or tryptophan. The D gene is left open where the match is weak. The listing skips clone size in some rows; elsewhere it reads once, few, many or a size class.

clone_size: -; v_call: TRBV5-4; j_call: TRBJ2-2; d_call: TRBD2; cdr3_aa: CASSPGLAGGGELFF; cdr3_nt: TGTGCCAGCAGCCCCGGACTAGCGGGAGGAGGGGAGCTGTTTTTT
clone_size: -; v_call: TRBV30; j_call: TRBJ2-1; d_call: -; cdr3_aa: CAWGRTTPVSNEQFF; cdr3_nt: TGTGCCTGGGGGCGGACTACTCCGGTAAGCAATGAGCAGTTCTTC
clone_size: -; v_call: TRBV16; j_call: TRBJ2-1; d_call: -; cdr3_aa: CASSQEMSQFF; cdr3_nt: TGTGCCAGCAGCCAGGAGATGAGTCAGTTCTTC
clone_size: -; v_call: TRBV6-5; j_call: TRBJ2-2; d_call: TRBD2; cdr3_aa: CASSYATSGGTGELFF; cdr3_nt: TGTGCCAGCAGTTACGCGACTAGCGGGGGCACCGGGGAGCTGTTTTTT
clone_size: -; v_call: TRBV28; j_call: TRBJ1-5; d_call: -; cdr3_aa: CASSLFYGGGNQPQHF; cdr3_nt: TGTGCCAGCAGTTTATTTTACGGGGGTGGCAATCAGCCCCAGCATTTT
clone_size: -; v_call: TRBV27; j_call: TRBJ2-7; d_call: -; cdr3_aa: CASRRGFEQYF; cdr3_nt: TGTGCCAGCAGACGCGGGTTCGAGCAGTACTTC
clone_size: -; v_call: TRBV27; j_call: TRBJ2-3; d_call: -; cdr3_aa: CASSPKPLVDTQYF; cdr3_nt: TGTGCCAGCAGTCCCAAACCCCTCGTAGATACGCAGTATTTT
clone_size: -; v_call: TRBV7-9; j_call: TRBJ1-5; d_call: TRBD1; cdr3_aa: CASSRDRALNQPQHF; cdr3_nt: TGTGCCAGCAGCCGGGACAGGGCGCTTAATCAGCCCCAGCATTTT
clone_size: -; v_call: TRBV19; j_call: TRBJ1-2; d_call: -; cdr3_aa: CASSRGYGYTF; cdr3_nt: TGTGCCAGTAGTCGGGGATATGGCTACACCTTC
clone_size: -; v_call: TRBV28; j_call: TRBJ2-2; d_call: -; cdr3_aa: CASSLRGLTWNTGELFF; cdr3_nt: TGTGCCAGCAGTTTAAGAGGCCTGACGTGGAACACCGGGGAGCTGTTTTTT
clone_size: -; v_call: TRBV6-1; j_call: TRBJ2-1; d_call: -; cdr3_aa: CASRSTGYNYNEQFF; cdr3_nt: TGTGCCAGCAGGAGTACTGGATACAACTACAATGAGCAGTTCTTC
clone_size: -; v_call: TRBV11-2; j_call: TRBJ2-3; d_call: TRBD2; cdr3_aa: CASSLGGRAEADTQYF; cdr3_nt: TGTGCCAGCAGCTTAGGCGGGAGGGCCGAGGCAGATACGCAGTATTTT
clone_size: -; v_call: TRBV29-1; j_call: TRBJ1-1; d_call: -; cdr3_aa: CSVDRGRRTEAFF; cdr3_nt: TGCAGCGTTGACAGGGGAAGGCGCACTGAAGCTTTCTTT
clone_size: -; v_call: TRBV5-1; j_call: TRBJ2-1; d_call: TRBD1; cdr3_aa: CASHRDRSYNEQFF; cdr3_nt: TGCGCCAGCCACCGGGACAGGTCCTACAATGAGCAGTTCTTC
clone_size: -; v_call: TRBV30; j_call: TRBJ2-3; d_call: -; cdr3_aa: CAWSVLLGGTDTQYF; cdr3_nt: TGTGCCTGGAGTGTACTACTCGGAGGCACAGATACGCAGTATTTT
clone_size: -; v_call: TRBV28; j_call: TRBJ1-2; d_call: -; cdr3_aa: CASSFERVDGYTF; cdr3_nt: TGTGCCAGCAGTTTTGAGAGGGTGGATGGCTACACCTTC
clone_size: -; v_call: TRBV6-1; j_call: TRBJ2-3; d_call: TRBD1; cdr3_aa: CASSETGTVPTDTQYF; cdr3_nt: TGTGCCAGCAGTGAAACCGGGACAGTGCCCACAGATACGCAGTATTTT
clone_size: -; v_call: TRBV6-8; j_call: TRBJ2-2; d_call: -; cdr3_aa: CASSYSRGMGGPVGELFF; cdr3_nt: TGTGCCAGCAGTTACTCGAGGGGTATGGGGGGCCCGGTCGGGGAGCTGTTTTTT
clone_size: -; v_call: TRBV6-5; j_call: TRBJ2-2; d_call: TRBD1; cdr3_aa: CASSKDRGIAGELFF; cdr3_nt: TGTGCCAGCAGTAAGGACAGGGGGATAGCCGGGGAGCTGTTTTTT
clone_size: -; v_call: TRBV27; j_call: TRBJ2-5; d_call: -; cdr3_aa: CASSLSAEARETQYF; cdr3_nt: TGTGCCAGCAGTTTATCTGCGGAGGCGCGGGAGACCCAGTACTTC
clone_size: -; v_call: TRBV9; j_call: TRBJ2-6; d_call: TRBD1; cdr3_aa: CASYRGGQGLSSISGANVLTF; cdr3_nt: TGTGCCAGCTATCGAGGGGGACAGGGTCTGTCGAGCATCTCTGGGGCCAACGTCCTGACTTTC
clone_size: few; v_call: TRBV29-1; j_call: TRBJ1-3; d_call: TRBD1; cdr3_aa: CSVLTGMEGNTIYF; cdr3_nt: TGCAGCGTTTTGACAGGGATGGAAGGAAACACCATATATTTT
clone_size: -; v_call: TRBV10-3; j_call: TRBJ1-1; d_call: -; cdr3_aa: CAISPRTENTEAFF; cdr3_nt: TGTGCCATCAGTCCCCGGACGGAGAACACTGAAGCTTTCTTT
clone_size: -; v_call: TRBV5-1; j_call: TRBJ2-3; d_call: -; cdr3_aa: CASSRAHPDTDTQYF; cdr3_nt: TGCGCCAGCAGCAGGGCACATCCGGACACAGATACGCAGTATTTT
clone_size: -; v_call: TRBV7-2; j_call: TRBJ1-1; d_call: -; cdr3_aa: CASSPGARTTEAFF; cdr3_nt: TGTGCCAGCAGCCCCGGGGCCCGAACAACTGAAGCTTTCTTT
clone_size: -; v_call: TRBV2; j_call: TRBJ1-2; d_call: -; cdr3_aa: CATTPYTNYGYTF; cdr3_nt: TGTGCCACCACCCCGTATACTAACTATGGCTACACCTTC
clone_size: once; v_call: TRBV27; j_call: TRBJ1-3; d_call: TRBD1; cdr3_aa: CASSLSSRTGLKGNTIYF; cdr3_nt: TGTGCCAGCAGTTTATCTTCCCGGACAGGGTTAAAGGGAAACACCATATATTTT
clone_size: -; v_call: TRBV6-1; j_call: TRBJ2-1; d_call: -; cdr3_aa: CASSEFTGTYNEQFF; cdr3_nt: TGTGCCAGCAGTGAATTTACGGGAACCTACAATGAGCAGTTCTTC
clone_size: -; v_call: TRBV28; j_call: TRBJ1-2; d_call: -; cdr3_aa: CASKREGSTNYGYTF; cdr3_nt: TGTGCCAGCAAACGGGAGGGCTCCACTAACTATGGCTACACCTTC
clone_size: -; v_call: TRBV5-1; j_call: TRBJ1-6; d_call: -; cdr3_aa: CASSLVRAQYSPLHF; cdr3_nt: TGCGCCAGCAGCTTGGTTCGTGCACAATATTCACCCCTCCACTTT
clone_size: -; v_call: TRBV15; j_call: TRBJ1-5; d_call: -; cdr3_aa: CATSSRWPGGTQPQHF; cdr3_nt: TGTGCCACCAGCAGTCGGTGGCCCGGGGGCACTCAGCCCCAGCATTTT
clone_size: -; v_call: TRBV11-2; j_call: TRBJ2-1; d_call: -; cdr3_aa: CASSSLSGRNEQFF; cdr3_nt: TGTGCCAGCAGCTCACTGTCGGGAAGGAATGAGCAGTTCTTC
clone_size: -; v_call: TRBV28; j_call: TRBJ2-7; d_call: -; cdr3_aa: CASSFNRVNYEQYF; cdr3_nt: TGTGCCAGCAGTTTCAACAGGGTTAATTACGAGCAGTACTTC
clone_size: -; v_call: TRBV27; j_call: TRBJ1-1; d_call: -; cdr3_aa: CASSLYGRGTEAFF; cdr3_nt: TGTGCCAGCAGTTTGTACGGCCGGGGCACTGAAGCTTTCTTT
clone_size: once; v_call: TRBV7-2; j_call: TRBJ2-7; d_call: TRBD2; cdr3_aa: CASSLTSGAYGQYF; cdr3_nt: TGTGCCAGCAGTTTAACTAGCGGGGCTTATGGGCAGTACTTC
clone_size: -; v_call: TRBV5-6; j_call: TRBJ2-7; d_call: -; cdr3_aa: CASSLEAFPYEQYF; cdr3_nt: TGTGCCAGCAGCTTGGAGGCTTTCCCCTACGAGCAGTACTTC
clone_size: -; v_call: TRBV4-2; j_call: TRBJ2-2; d_call: TRBD1; cdr3_aa: CASSQEGQGTGELFF; cdr3_nt: TGTGCCAGCAGCCAAGAAGGACAGGGCACCGGGGAGCTGTTTTTT
clone_size: once; v_call: TRBV11-3; j_call: TRBJ2-3; d_call: TRBD2; cdr3_aa: CASSSRLAGGGADTQYF; cdr3_nt: TGTGCCAGCAGCTCTCGACTAGCGGGAGGTGGGGCAGATACGCAGTATTTT
clone_size: -; v_call: TRBV5-3; j_call: TRBJ2-3; d_call: TRBD2; cdr3_aa: CANPTYPKLAGEDTQYF; cdr3_nt: TGTGCCAACCCCACTTACCCCAAACTAGCGGGAGAAGATACGCAGTATTTT
clone_size: once; v_call: TRBV30; j_call: TRBJ2-2; d_call: -; cdr3_aa: CAWILASNTGELFF; cdr3_nt: TGTGCCTGGATTTTGGCCTCGAACACCGGGGAGCTGTTTTTT
clone_size: -; v_call: TRBV28; j_call: TRBJ2-7; d_call: TRBD1; cdr3_aa: CASSKYRGTYEQYF; cdr3_nt: TGTGCCAGCAGTAAATACAGGGGTACCTACGAGCAGTACTTC
clone_size: -; v_call: TRBV5-6; j_call: TRBJ1-3; d_call: -; cdr3_aa: CASSFVMTSSGNTIYF; cdr3_nt: TGTGCCAGCAGCTTTGTCATGACGAGCTCTGGAAACACCATATATTTT
clone_size: once; v_call: TRBV5-1; j_call: TRBJ1-2; d_call: -; cdr3_aa: CASSYEGLANYGYTF; cdr3_nt: TGCGCCAGCAGTTATGAGGGATTAGCTAACTATGGCTACACCTTC
clone_size: -; v_call: TRBV2; j_call: TRBJ1-4; d_call: -; cdr3_aa: CASRGGSSTNEKLFF; cdr3_nt: TGTGCCAGCAGGGGAGGGTCCTCAACTAATGAAAAACTGTTTTTT
clone_size: -; v_call: TRBV18; j_call: TRBJ2-3; d_call: TRBD1; cdr3_aa: CASSPRTGAASDTQYF; cdr3_nt: TGTGCCAGCTCACCACGGACAGGCGCGGCGTCGGATACGCAGTATTTT
clone_size: -; v_call: TRBV11-2; j_call: TRBJ2-7; d_call: -; cdr3_aa: CASVRERTYEQYF; cdr3_nt: TGTGCCAGCGTCAGGGAGAGAACCTACGAGCAGTACTTC
clone_size: -; v_call: TRBV12-5; j_call: TRBJ2-1; d_call: -; cdr3_aa: CASGLTPRRPHNEQFF; cdr3_nt: TGTGCTAGTGGTTTAACCCCCCGGCGACCTCACAATGAGCAGTTCTTC
clone_size: -; v_call: TRBV13; j_call: TRBJ1-2; d_call: -; cdr3_aa: CASSFMSQGTYGYTF; cdr3_nt: TGTGCCAGCAGCTTTATGTCCCAGGGTACCTATGGCTACACCTTC
clone_size: -; v_call: TRBV4-2; j_call: TRBJ2-7; d_call: -; cdr3_aa: CASSPPVYEQYF; cdr3_nt: TGTGCCAGCAGCCCTCCGGTATACGAGCAGTACTTC
clone_size: -; v_call: TRBV25-1; j_call: TRBJ1-5; d_call: -; cdr3_aa: CASSEREDQPQHF; cdr3_nt: TGTGCCAGCAGTGAACGGGAGGATCAGCCCCAGCATTTT
clone_size: -; v_call: TRBV11-2; j_call: TRBJ2-5; d_call: -; cdr3_aa: CASSLGPREGTQYF; cdr3_nt: TGTGCCAGCAGCTTAGGTCCTAGGGAAGGGACCCAGTACTTC
clone_size: -; v_call: TRBV10-2; j_call: TRBJ1-4; d_call: -; cdr3_aa: CASSEPGSTNEKLFF; cdr3_nt: TGCGCCAGCAGTGAGCCGGGGTCAACTAATGAAAAACTGTTTTTT
clone_size: -; v_call: TRBV27; j_call: TRBJ1-1; d_call: -; cdr3_aa: CASSLQMGRGNTEAFF; cdr3_nt: TGTGCCAGCAGTTTACAGATGGGACGAGGGAACACTGAAGCTTTCTTT